The 18 T cell receptor beta chains presented below share a single source sample, sequenced in a study of T cells in Graves' hyperthyroidism and ophthalmopathy. Using RNA transcripts as the source, TCR beta CDR3 regions were amplified. First-round RT-PCR of the TCR CDR3 relied on the HTBI primer set. TCRdb recomputed calls from the multiplex PCR reads with MiXCR, one row per CDR3 protein. The sample yields approximately 600,000 distinct CDR3 sequences, approximately 15% seen once. The specimen was blood. These receptors were taken from a young woman with Graves' hyperthyroidism that later progressed to Graves' ophthalmopathy.

This clonotype was observed a handful of times. The J gene is TRBJ2-7, the V gene TRBV29-1; D unclear. The ends were cut back, 7 bases at V and 6 bases at J, with 16 bases in the middle. Germline V lookup: CDR1 SQVTM, CDR2 ANQGSEA. This CDR3 region has 12 residues. CDR3 nucleotides: TGCAGCGCCCGATCCGGGTGGGGCGAGCAGTACTTC. Translation: CSARSGWGEQYF.

At least ten counts were recorded for this clonotype. This chain connects TRBV25-1 to TRBJ2-5; the match to TRBD2 covers 8 bases. The germline CDR1 and CDR2 sequences are MGHDK and SYGVNS. CDR3 length equals 16 residues. V lost 2 bases, J lost 2 bases, and 7 bases stayed unmatched. The CDR3 loop reads CASSEIGLAVQETQYF. The CDR3 region has the DNA TGTGCCAGCAGTGAAATCGGACTAGCAGTACAAGAGACCCAGTACTTC.

The J gene is TRBJ1-5, the V gene TRBV9; possible D gene TRBD1, 5 bases. The CDR3 length is 15 residues. CDR1 is SGDLS and CDR2 is YYNGEE in the germline V gene. V was pared by 0 bases and J by 1 base, with 8 bases between. The chain's CDR3 is CASSVDEGSNQPQHF. The CDR3 region has the DNA TGTGCCAGCAGCGTAGACGAGGGGAGCAATCAGCCCCAGCATTTT. The full variable domain, its missing parts supplied by reference TRBV9 and TRBJ1-5, is DSGVTQTPKHLITATGQRVTLRCSPRSGDLSVYWYQQSLDQGLQFLIQYYNGEERAKGNILERFSAQQFPDLHSELNLSSLELGDSALYFCASSVDEGSNQPQHFGDGTRLSIL.

This clonotype has more than one count but fewer than ten. This chain joins TRBV11-3 and TRBJ2-4, with a tentative D call TRBD2 (5 bases). V lost 5 bases and J lost 0, with 14 bases in between. Germline CDR1 is SGHNT and CDR2 is YENEEA. This CDR3 region has 16 residues. For the CDR3, the DNA is TGTGCCAGCAGCCCTACGGGGATAATAGCCAAAAACATTCAGTACTTC. It is translated as CASSPTGIIAKNIQYF.

Only a few counts were recorded for this clonotype. The chain combines TRBV27 with TRBJ1-6; D uncertain. The CDR3 sequence is 15 residues long. Germline V CDR1 and CDR2: MNHEY, SMNVEV (reference sequence). Trimming removed 4 bases at V and 2 bases at J, with 9 bases between. CDR3 protein: CASSYGSPYNSPLHF. CDR3 nucleotide sequence: TGTGCCAGCAGTTACGGGAGCCCCTATAATTCACCCCTCCACTTT.

V usage is TRBV9 and J usage is TRBJ2-5, with D unclear. Germline V gives CDR1 SGDLS, CDR2 YYNGEE. The CDR3 has 13 amino acids. The V and J ends lost 7 bases and 5 bases respectively, with 15 bases between them. CDR3 sequence (DNA): TGTGCCAGCGGACCAGGTCCCCCGGAGACCCAGTACTTC. As protein: CASGPGPPETQYF.

This clonotype was detected ten times or more. The gene calls are TRBV30 and TRBJ1-1; 7 nucleotides match TRBD1. V dropped 2 bases and J dropped 0; count of bases not matched to a gene: 3. Germline V lookup: CDR1 GTSNPN, CDR2 SVGIG (reference sequence). The CDR3 has 14 amino acids. CDR3 protein: CAWSQTGLNTEAFF. In nucleotides, the CDR3 is TGTGCCTGGAGTCAGACAGGGTTGAACACTGAAGCTTTCTTT.

In its sample, this clonotype was seen many times. The genes are TRBV6-5 and TRBJ2-7; no firm D call. The CDR3 has 14 amino acids. Trimming removed 0 bases at V and 1 base at J, with 7 bases between. Germline CDR1 MNHEY, CDR2 SVGAGI. Here the CDR3 DNA reads TGTGCCAGCAGTTACTCGATGGGGTCCTACGAGCAGTACTTC. Translation: CASSYSMGSYEQYF.

The chain employs TRBV2 and TRBJ2-5, with TRBD1 identical over 9 bases. Per germline, CDR1 SNHLY and CDR2 FYNNEI. V shed 6 bases, J shed 7 bases, and the junction held 12 bases outside the gene matches. This CDR3 has 15 amino acids. The chain's CDR3 is CASRTGTGYGGTQYF. The CDR3 DNA reads as TGTGCCAGCAGGACCGGGACAGGGTACGGGGGGACCCAGTACTTC.

This clonotype was seen many times. This chain uses TRBV2 with TRBJ2-3, with 10 bases aligning to TRBD2. The trim removed 7 bases at V and 4 bases at J, leaving 17 bases unmatched. Germline assignment: CDR1 SNHLY and CDR2 FYNNEI. This CDR3 spans 18 amino acids. In DNA, the CDR3 is TGTGCCAGCAAAGTCCACCCCAACTTAGCGGGAGGCGCAGATACGCAGTATTTT. It encodes CASKVHPNLAGGADTQYF.

This clonotype has at least ten counts. This chain links TRBV2 with TRBJ1-1; a weak D match, TRBD1 (5 bases). This CDR3 spans 15 amino acids. V lost 9 bases, J lost 2 bases, and 19 bases lay in between. Germline loops: CDR1 SNHLY, CDR2 FYNNEI. The CDR3 DNA reads as TGTGCCAGTTACCCACCCGGGACGTCAAACACTGAAGCTTTCTTT. Its protein product is CASYPPGTSNTEAFF.

J is TRBJ2-6 and V is TRBV5-1; 7 bases are a match to TRBD2. The V gene end was trimmed by 7 bases and the J gene end by 2 bases; junction bases not matched to a gene: 3. Germline loops: CDR1 SGHRS, CDR2 YFSETQ. This CDR3 has 14 amino acids. CDR3 amino acids: CASRAGAGANVLTF. In DNA, the CDR3 is TGCGCCAGCCGGGCGGGGGCTGGGGCCAACGTCCTGACTTTC. The variable domain in full, completed from reference TRBV5-1 and TRBJ2-6, reads KAGVTQTPRYLIKTRGQQVTLSCSPISGHRSVSWYQQTPGQGLQFLFEYFSETQRNKGNFPGRFSGRQFSNSRSEMNVSTLELGDSALYLCASRAGAGANVLTFGAGSRLTVL.

This clonotype was found a few times. The chain is built from TRBV7-9 and TRBJ2-1, with 9 bases that match TRBD2. J was trimmed by 9 bases and V by 1 base; bases with no gene match: 13. CDR3 length equals 17 residues. The germline CDR1 and CDR2 sequences are SEHNR and FQNEAQ (reference sequence). The CDR3 region is CASSLGAGGRGHSEQFF. In DNA, the CDR3 is TGTGCCAGCAGCTTAGGTGCCGGCGGGAGGGGCCACAGTGAGCAGTTCTTC.

This clonotype has ten or more counts. The V call is TRBV20-1, the J call TRBJ2-2, with no clear D. V lost 0 bases and J lost 0, with 5 bases in between. CDR3 length: 14 amino acids. Germline V gene lookup returns CDR1 DFQATT and CDR2 SNEGSKA (reference sequence). The CDR3 loop is CSARDPANTGELFF. Written as DNA, the CDR3 is TGCAGTGCTAGAGATCCCGCGAACACCGGGGAGCTGTTTTTT.

This clonotype was found many times. The rearrangement links TRBV9 to TRBJ2-3; 8 nucleotides agree with TRBD1. The ends lost 0 bases at V and 2 bases at J; junction bases unmatched: 5. The germline V gene encodes CDR1 SGDLS and CDR2 YYNGEE. The CDR3 extends over 16 amino acids. In DNA form, the CDR3 reads TGTGCCAGCAGCGTAGAGGGGACAGGTTCCACAGATACGCAGTATTTT. Its translation is CASSVEGTGSTDTQYF. Full variable domain (rest looked up from reference TRBV9 and TRBJ2-3): DSGVTQTPKHLITATGQRVTLRCSPRSGDLSVYWYQQSLDQGLQFLIQYYNGEERAKGNILERFSAQQFPDLHSELNLSSLELGDSALYFCASSVEGTGSTDTQYFGPGTRLTVL.

As for this clonotype: It may be a read error: a sequence one base away is much more abundant. V is TRBV30 and J is TRBJ2-3, with D tentatively TRBD2 (6 bases). Deletions cut 4 bases from V and 0 bases from J, with 8 bases between. Germline assignment: CDR1 GTSNPN and CDR2 SVGIG (reference sequence). The CDR3 is made up of 13 amino acids. As DNA, the CDR3 is TGTGCCTGGAAGGCGGGGAGCACAGATACGCAGTATTTT. It encodes CAWKAGSTDTQYF.

In the case of this clonotype: Given a much more abundant clone one base away, this may be a read error. The chain combines TRBV20-1 with TRBJ1-2; 7 bases match TRBD1. Germline CDR1 reads DFQATT; CDR2 reads SNEGSKA (reference sequence). The CDR3 covers 14 residues. Losses at the gene ends were 8 bases for V and 3 bases for J; bases not matched to a gene: 12. In nucleotides, the CDR3 is TGCAGTCCGAAAGGGGGCCTCGCTGACTATGGCTACACCTTC. Translation: CSPKGGLADYGYTF.

This clonotype was observed at least ten times. This rearrangement joins TRBV20-1 to TRBJ2-5; D remains ambiguous. The CDR3 contains 11 residues. The germline gives CDR1 DFQATT, CDR2 SNEGSKA (reference sequence). Deletions cut 0 bases from V and 11 bases from J, with 10 bases between. CDR3 in amino acids: CSAREGSIQYF. The CDR3 DNA reads TGCAGTGCTAGAGAGGGGTCTATTCAGTACTTC.